This is a list of T cell receptor beta chains from one sample in a study of T cell responses to AZD1222 COVID-19 vaccine. Here immunoSEQ multiplex PCR was the method, and the copy in TCRdb shows in-frame clones only, minus some. The table lists about 140,000 clones, with under 2.5% in the top ten. Source material: peripheral blood. The receptors shown here come from an adult in good health. Both conserved end residues are part of each CDR3. A D gene is named only where the DNA matches it firmly.

D gene: TRBD1; V gene: TRBV25-1; J gene: TRBJ1-1; CDR3 length: 18; CDR3 protein: CASSENVDRSTMNTEAFF; CDR3 DNA: TGTGCCAGCAGTGAGAATGTGGACAGGTCGACCATGAACACTGAAGCTTTCTTT
D gene: -; V gene: TRBV7-9; J gene: TRBJ1-3; CDR3 length: 14; CDR3 protein: CASSLLISGNTIYF; CDR3 DNA: TGTGCCAGCAGCTTGTTGATCTCTGGAAACACCATATATTTT
D gene: TRBD1; V gene: TRBV7-9; J gene: TRBJ2-5; CDR3 length: 15; CDR3 protein: CASSLGTGGNETQYF; CDR3 DNA: TGTGCCAGCAGCTTAGGAACAGGGGGCAACGAGACCCAGTACTTC
D gene: -; V gene: TRBV30; J gene: TRBJ2-7; CDR3 length: 14; CDR3 protein: CAWNLRGAAAEQYF; CDR3 DNA: TGTGCCTGGAACCTACGGGGGGCCGCCGCCGAGCAGTACTTC
D gene: -; V gene: TRBV4-2; J gene: TRBJ1-3; CDR3 length: 16; CDR3 protein: CASSQAVGRSGNTIYF; CDR3 DNA: TGTGCCAGCAGCCAAGCGGTGGGCAGGTCCGGAAACACCATATATTTT
D gene: TRBD1; V gene: TRBV18; J gene: TRBJ1-5; CDR3 length: 16; CDR3 protein: CASSPLSTGANQPQHF; CDR3 DNA: TGTGCCAGCTCACCCCTTTCGACAGGGGCCAATCAGCCCCAGCATTTT
D gene: TRBD1; V gene: TRBV15; J gene: TRBJ2-2; CDR3 length: 16; CDR3 protein: CATSIDRGVNTGELFF; CDR3 DNA: TGTGCCACCAGCATAGACAGGGGGGTGAACACCGGGGAGCTGTTTTTT
D gene: -; V gene: TRBV5-1; J gene: TRBJ1-1; CDR3 length: 15; CDR3 protein: CASSGETQMNTEAFF; CDR3 DNA: TGCGCCAGCAGCGGGGAGACTCAAATGAACACTGAAGCTTTCTTT
D gene: -; V gene: TRBV18; J gene: TRBJ2-7; CDR3 length: 14; CDR3 protein: CASSPQGGLNEQYF; CDR3 DNA: TGTGCCAGCTCACCCCAGGGGGGCCTTAACGAGCAGTACTTC
D gene: -; V gene: TRBV7-2; J gene: TRBJ1-1; CDR3 length: 16; CDR3 protein: CASSLGPRRGNTEAFF; CDR3 DNA: TGTGCCAGCAGCTTAGGGCCCCGGAGGGGGAACACTGAAGCTTTCTTT
D gene: TRBD2; V gene: TRBV11-2; J gene: TRBJ2-3; CDR3 length: 16; CDR3 protein: CASSLRLAGATDTQYF; CDR3 DNA: TGTGCCAGCAGCTTAAGGTTAGCGGGGGCCACAGATACGCAGTATTTT
D gene: -; V gene: TRBV5-8; J gene: TRBJ2-1; CDR3 length: 15; CDR3 protein: CASSPTARGGNEQFF; CDR3 DNA: TGTGCCAGCAGCCCAACGGCCAGGGGTGGCAATGAGCAGTTCTTC
D gene: TRBD1; V gene: TRBV9; J gene: TRBJ2-1; CDR3 length: 14; CDR3 protein: CASMFGQGGGEQFF; CDR3 DNA: TGTGCCAGCATGTTTGGACAGGGGGGCGGTGAGCAGTTCTTC
D gene: -; V gene: TRBV5-1; J gene: TRBJ1-3; CDR3 length: 15; CDR3 protein: CASSPRPGLGNTIYF; CDR3 DNA: TGCGCCAGCAGCCCACGCCCGGGGTTGGGAAACACCATATATTTT
D gene: TRBD1; V gene: TRBV19; J gene: TRBJ1-2; CDR3 length: 16; CDR3 protein: CASSEGTGLIDYGYTF; CDR3 DNA: TGTGCCAGTAGTGAGGGGACAGGGTTGATTGACTATGGCTACACCTTC
D gene: -; V gene: TRBV3-1/TRBV3-2; J gene: TRBJ2-2; CDR3 length: 16; CDR3 protein: CASSQTDRRNTGELFF; CDR3 DNA: TGTGCCAGCAGCCAAACCGACAGGAGGAACACCGGGGAGCTGTTTTTT
D gene: -; V gene: TRBV2; J gene: TRBJ1-1; CDR3 length: 14; CDR3 protein: CASSHEGGDTEAFF; CDR3 DNA: TGTGCCAGCAGTCACGAGGGGGGGGACACTGAAGCTTTCTTT
D gene: TRBD1; V gene: TRBV19; J gene: TRBJ2-2; CDR3 length: 13; CDR3 protein: CASGTGKRRELFF; CDR3 DNA: TGTGCCAGCGGGACAGGCAAGCGGAGGGAGCTGTTTTTT
D gene: -; V gene: TRBV4-1; J gene: TRBJ2-3; CDR3 length: 16; CDR3 protein: CASSQDSAYSTDTQYF; CDR3 DNA: TGCGCCAGCAGCCAAGATTCGGCATATAGCACAGATACGCAGTATTTT
D gene: TRBD2; V gene: TRBV5-1; J gene: TRBJ2-3; CDR3 length: 16; CDR3 protein: CASSFLAGGQTDTQYF; CDR3 DNA: TGCGCCAGCAGCTTTCTAGCGGGGGGGCAGACAGATACGCAGTATTTT
D gene: TRBD1; V gene: TRBV5-5; J gene: TRBJ1-2; CDR3 length: 13; CDR3 protein: CASSPQGATVYTF; CDR3 DNA: TGTGCCAGCAGCCCGCAGGGGGCAACAGTCTACACCTTC
D gene: -; V gene: TRBV29-1; J gene: TRBJ2-5; CDR3 length: 12; CDR3 protein: CSVESSEETQYF; CDR3 DNA: TGCAGCGTTGAGTCTAGCGAAGAGACCCAGTACTTC
D gene: -; V gene: TRBV7-2; J gene: TRBJ1-1; CDR3 length: 14; CDR3 protein: CASSPLGGVTEAFF; CDR3 DNA: TGTGCCAGCAGCCCCCTAGGAGGGGTCACTGAAGCTTTCTTT
D gene: TRBD1; V gene: TRBV30; J gene: TRBJ1-2; CDR3 length: 14; CDR3 protein: CACIGDRGNYGYTF; CDR3 DNA: TGTGCCTGCATAGGGGACAGGGGCAACTATGGCTACACCTTC
D gene: -; V gene: TRBV12-3/TRBV12-4; J gene: TRBJ1-2; CDR3 length: 12; CDR3 protein: CASSRHVYGYTF; CDR3 DNA: TGTGCCAGCAGCCGACATGTCTATGGCTACACCTTC
D gene: TRBD1; V gene: TRBV6-5; J gene: TRBJ1-1; CDR3 length: 14; CDR3 protein: CASSYSGQGTEAFF; CDR3 DNA: TGTGCCAGCAGTTACTCGGGACAGGGAACTGAAGCTTTCTTT
D gene: -; V gene: TRBV19; J gene: TRBJ1-4; CDR3 length: 12; CDR3 protein: CASRSTAEKLFF; CDR3 DNA: TGTGCCAGTAGGTCAACAGCCGAAAAACTGTTTTTT
D gene: TRBD1; V gene: TRBV18; J gene: TRBJ1-4; CDR3 length: 17; CDR3 protein: CASSPTIQGATNEKLFF; CDR3 DNA: TGTGCCAGCTCACCAACTATTCAGGGGGCAACTAATGAAAAACTGTTTTTT
D gene: -; V gene: TRBV2; J gene: TRBJ1-2; CDR3 length: 16; CDR3 protein: CASSEGRTALGYGYTF; CDR3 DNA: TGTGCCAGCAGTGAAGGCCGGACAGCCCTTGGCTATGGCTACACCTTC
D gene: -; V gene: TRBV29-1; J gene: TRBJ2-1; CDR3 length: 12; CDR3 protein: CSVIGSGNEQFF; CDR3 DNA: TGCAGCGTTATAGGGTCGGGAAATGAGCAGTTCTTC
D gene: -; V gene: TRBV7-9; J gene: TRBJ2-2; CDR3 length: 15; CDR3 protein: CASSLTSPAGGELFF; CDR3 DNA: TGTGCCAGCAGCTTAACTAGCCCGGCCGGCGGGGAGCTGTTTTTT
D gene: -; V gene: TRBV5-1; J gene: TRBJ1-2; CDR3 length: 11; CDR3 protein: CASSEGNGYTF; CDR3 DNA: TGCGCCAGCAGCGAGGGGAATGGCTACACCTTC
D gene: TRBD2; V gene: TRBV19; J gene: TRBJ2-1; CDR3 length: 15; CDR3 protein: CASRVNSGGAWEQFF; CDR3 DNA: TGTGCCAGTCGAGTTAATAGCGGGGGGGCCTGGGAGCAGTTCTTC
D gene: TRBD1; V gene: TRBV2; J gene: TRBJ1-1; CDR3 length: 15; CDR3 protein: CASNSGGTGDTEAFF; CDR3 DNA: TGTGCCAGCAATTCGGGCGGGACAGGGGACACTGAAGCTTTCTTT
D gene: -; V gene: TRBV11-2; J gene: TRBJ2-1; CDR3 length: 17; CDR3 protein: CASSSTHRAGGFDEQFF; CDR3 DNA: TGTGCCAGCAGCTCGACGCATCGGGCAGGGGGGTTCGATGAGCAGTTCTTC
D gene: -; V gene: TRBV2; J gene: TRBJ2-7; CDR3 length: 14; CDR3 protein: CASSEAGGSYEQYF; CDR3 DNA: TGTGCCAGCAGTGAAGCCGGCGGGTCCTACGAGCAGTACTTC
D gene: -; V gene: TRBV7-9; J gene: TRBJ1-4; CDR3 length: 13; CDR3 protein: CASSLTGVEKLFF; CDR3 DNA: TGTGCCAGCAGCCTTACCGGGGTTGAAAAACTGTTTTTT
D gene: -; V gene: TRBV5-1; J gene: TRBJ1-1; CDR3 length: 13; CDR3 protein: CASSLFRRTEAFF; CDR3 DNA: TGCGCCAGCAGCTTGTTCAGAAGGACTGAAGCTTTCTTT
D gene: TRBD1; V gene: TRBV5-1; J gene: TRBJ2-7; CDR3 length: 14; CDR3 protein: CASSFGTGSYEQYF; CDR3 DNA: TGCGCCAGCAGCTTTGGGACAGGGTCCTACGAGCAGTACTTC